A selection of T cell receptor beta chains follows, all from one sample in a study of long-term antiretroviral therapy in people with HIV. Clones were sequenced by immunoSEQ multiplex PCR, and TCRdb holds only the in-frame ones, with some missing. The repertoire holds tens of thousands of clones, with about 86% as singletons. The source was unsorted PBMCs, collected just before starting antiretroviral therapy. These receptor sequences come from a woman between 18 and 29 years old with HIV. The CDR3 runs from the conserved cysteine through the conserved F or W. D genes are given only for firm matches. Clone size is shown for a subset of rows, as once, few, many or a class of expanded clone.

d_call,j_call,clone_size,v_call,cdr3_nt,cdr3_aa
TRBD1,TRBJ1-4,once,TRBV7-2,TGTGCCAGCAGGCCCGGGAGGGGGCCCTCAACTAATGAAAAACTGTTTTTT,CASRPGRGPSTNEKLFF
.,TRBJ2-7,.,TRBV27,TGTGCCAGCAGTCCAAGAAACAGGTACGAGCAGTACTTC,CASSPRNRYEQYF
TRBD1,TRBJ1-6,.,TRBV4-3,TGCGCCAGCAGCCAAGAGACAGGGATCCGTAATTCACCCCTCCACTTT,CASSQETGIRNSPLHF
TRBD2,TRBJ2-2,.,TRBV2,TGTGCCAGCATGGGGAGGACGGGAGGGCCGAACACCGGGGAGCTGTTTTTT,CASMGRTGGPNTGELFF
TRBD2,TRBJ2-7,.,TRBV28,TGTGCCAGCAGCCCTGGGTGGCGCGGGAGGGTTTCCTACGAGCAGTACTTC,CASSPGWRGRVSYEQYF
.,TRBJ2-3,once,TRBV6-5,TGTGCCAGCAGTTACTTGTATACGCAGTATTTT,CASSYLYTQYF
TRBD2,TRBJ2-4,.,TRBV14,TGTGCCAGCAGCCAAGACTCTAGCGGGAGGGTAATCGCCAAAAACATTCAGTACTTC,CASSQDSSGRVIAKNIQYF
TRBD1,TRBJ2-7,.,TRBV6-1,TGTGCCAGCAGTGAAGAGGGGACAGGTTCCTACGAGCAGTACTTC,CASSEEGTGSYEQYF
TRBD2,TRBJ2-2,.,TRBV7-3,TGTGCCAGCAGCCTTAGCGGGCCGAACACCGGGGAGCTGTTTTTT,CASSLSGPNTGELFF
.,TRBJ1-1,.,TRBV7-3,TGTGCCAGCAGCTTAAAAGGGAGGACTGAAGCTTTCTTT,CASSLKGRTEAFF
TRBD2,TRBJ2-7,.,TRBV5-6,TGTGCCAGCAGCTTACCAGGACTAGCGGGAATTGGCGAGCAGTACTTC,CASSLPGLAGIGEQYF
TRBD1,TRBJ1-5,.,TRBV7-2,TGTGCCAGCAGCTTAAGAGGGGGCACCAATCAGCCCCAGCATTTT,CASSLRGGTNQPQHF
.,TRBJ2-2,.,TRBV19,TGTGCCAGTAGTTCTCCCCCGAACGGGGAGCTGTTTTTT,CASSSPPNGELFF
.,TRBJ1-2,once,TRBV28,TGTGCCAGCAGTTTAGCAGGGTTGGTGGGTAGGGGCTACACCTTC,CASSLAGLVGRGYTF
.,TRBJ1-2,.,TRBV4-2,TGTGCCAGCAGCTCCCACAGGGATATGGGCGGCTACACCTTC,CASSSHRDMGGYTF
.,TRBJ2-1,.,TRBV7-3,TGTGCCAGCAGCCTCCGTACGCTCCCCTCCTACAATGAGCAGTTCTTC,CASSLRTLPSYNEQFF
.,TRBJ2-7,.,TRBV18,TGTGCCAGCTCATCGACGGCTACCGGGGGGCTTTACGAGCAGTACTTC,CASSSTATGGLYEQYF
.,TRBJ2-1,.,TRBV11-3,TGTGCCAGCAGCTTGGGGGTTTTAAATGAGCAGTTCTTC,CASSLGVLNEQFF
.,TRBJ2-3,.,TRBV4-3,TGCGCCAGCAGCCAAGTTCCAGCTACCACAGATACGCAGTATTTT,CASSQVPATTDTQYF
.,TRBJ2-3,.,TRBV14,TGTGCCAGCAGCCAGAACAGGGCCAACACAGATACGCAGTATTTT,CASSQNRANTDTQYF
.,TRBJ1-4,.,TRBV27,TGTGCCAGCAGTTTAGGCGAAAAACTGTTTTTT,CASSLGEKLFF
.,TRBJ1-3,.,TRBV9,TGTGCCAGCAGCCCAGTGCTTGGCGGCCTTTCCGGAAACACCATATATTTT,CASSPVLGGLSGNTIYF
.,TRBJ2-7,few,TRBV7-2,TGTGCCAGCAGCTTAGCCACCCCCTCCTACGAGCAGTACTTC,CASSLATPSYEQYF
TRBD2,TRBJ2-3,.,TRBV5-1,TGCGCCAGCAGCCGCGACTCCATACTAGCGGGAGTAACGAATACGCAGTATTTT,CASSRDSILAGVTNTQYF